These 28 T cell receptor beta chains were sequenced from one sample in a study (dated by TCRdb to 2014 to 2015). Tregs were isolated as CD4+CD25+CD127-/low cells. Libraries came from 5' RACE. Instrument on record: Illumina MiSeq. Starting from the raw public reads, TCRdb applied fastp trimming at Q25, assembled clones with MiXCR and retained in-frame beta chains. Every CDR3 protein is listed once, alongside the most common genes and DNA of its rows. The sample table holds 46,000 or so distinct CDR3 sequences, of which more than 20% were seen once. The ten largest clonotypes hold about 3.9% of the sample. Sample: Tregs sorted from a lymph node. The source of these receptors is a female donor with breast cancer.

The table lists this clonotype with a few counts. This may be a read error, as it is one base from a much larger clone. This sequence joins TRBV15 and TRBJ2-1; 7 positions agree with TRBD2. The CDR3 length is 16 residues. Germline V gene data show CDR1 as LNHNV and CDR2 as YYDKDF (reference sequence). The CDR3 DNA follows: TGTGCCACCGGCAGAGAGGCCCCCGGACTAGTCAATGAGCAGTTCTTC. Residues: CATGREAPGLVNEQFF. The full variable domain, rest sourced from reference TRBV15 and TRBJ2-1, is DAMVIQNPRYQVTQFGKPVTLSCSQTLNHNVMYWYQQKSSQAPKLLFHYYDKDFNNEADTPDNFQSRRPNTSFCFLDIRSPGLGDTAMYLCATGREAPGLVNEQFFGPGTRLTVL.

This clonotype turned up a few times. The chain joins TRBV9 to TRBJ2-2, with 7 positions matching TRBD2. This CDR3 is built from 13 residues. J lost 6 bases, V lost 7 bases, and 6 bases had no gene match. Germline-derived CDR1 and CDR2 are SGDLS and YYNGEE. The CDR3: CASAGLAAGELFF. As DNA, the CDR3 is TGTGCCAGCGCCGGGCTAGCGGCCGGGGAGCTGTTTTTT.

In its sample, this clonotype was seen many times. V is TRBV12-3 or TRBV12-4 and J is TRBJ2-3, with D unresolved. Trimming shortened V by 6 bases and J by 5 bases, and 24 bases separated the two germline ends. The CDR3 spans 17 residues. As DNA, the CDR3 is TGTGCCAGCAGGTCCTACCCCATGGGTATTACAGAAGATACGCAGTATTTT. Translating it yields CASRSYPMGITEDTQYF.

This clonotype was found many times. The V and J genes are TRBV4-1 and TRBJ2-6; 9 positions agree with TRBD1. The CDR3 runs 17 residues. The V and J ends lost 7 bases and 4 bases, in that order; junction bases with no gene match: 11. The germline CDR1 and CDR2 sequences are MGHRA and YSYEKL. This CDR3 reads CASTTGTGMYGANVLTF. In DNA, the CDR3 is TGCGCCAGCACCACCGGGACAGGGATGTACGGGGCCAACGTCCTGACTTTC.

There are many counts of this clonotype. The genes are TRBV4-1 and TRBJ1-6, with D maybe TRBD1 (5 bases). The V and J ends lost 0 bases and 10 bases respectively, with 16 bases between them. The germline gives CDR1 MGHRA, CDR2 YSYEKL. The CDR3 is made up of 16 amino acids. CDR3 DNA sequence: TGCGCCAGCAGCCAAGAAGGTGGGGCAGGGTTCTCACCCCTCCACTTT. It yields the protein CASSQEGGAGFSPLHF.

There are many counts of this clonotype. V gene TRBV7-3 combines with J gene TRBJ2-2; tentatively, D is TRBD1 or TRBD2 (5 bases each). The CDR3 has 15 amino acids. In germline, CDR1 is SGHTA, CDR2 FQGTGA. The germline V and J ends were trimmed by 5 bases and 1 base, with 11 bases remaining between them. CDR3 DNA sequence: TGTGCCAGCAGCCCACCGGGACGGAACACCGGGGAGCTGTTTTTT. Translating it yields CASSPPGRNTGELFF.

This clonotype was recorded at least ten times. The chain links TRBV11-2 to TRBJ2-7, with 9 positions matching TRBD1. Germline V gene sequence: CDR1 SGHAT, CDR2 FQNNGV. V lost 11 bases and J lost 2; bases outside the gene matches: 4. This CDR3 spans 12 amino acids. The CDR3 DNA is TGTGCCGGGGGACAGGGCACCTACGAGCAGTACTTC. This gives the protein CAGGQGTYEQYF. Together with reference TRBV11-2 and TRBJ2-7, the CDR3 gives the full variable domain: EAGVAQSPRYKIIEKRQSVAFWCNPISGHATLYWYQQILGQGPKLLIQFQNNGVVDDSQLPKDRFSAERLKGVDSTLKIQPAKLEDSAVYLCAGGQGTYEQYFGPGTRLTVT.

This clonotype was picked up many times. V usage is TRBV5-6 and J usage is TRBJ1-1, with 9 nucleotides matching TRBD1. The CDR3 has 15 amino acids. Germline assignment: CDR1 SGHDT and CDR2 YYEEEE. V shed 2 bases, J shed 11 bases, and the junction held 13 bases outside the gene matches. The CDR3 DNA sequence: TGTGCCAGCAGCTTTGGGACAGGGCCCCCCGTCGGCGCTTTCTTT. Translated: CASSFGTGPPVGAFF.

There are a few counts of this clonotype. This chain joins TRBV27 and TRBJ2-5; D remains unclear. Trimming took 4 bases from V and 3 from J, leaving 15 bases between them. Germline CDR1 reads MNHEY; CDR2 reads SMNVEV (reference sequence). The CDR3 extends over 15 amino acids. The CDR3 protein is CASSSIASGEETQYF. The DNA of the CDR3 is TGTGCCAGCAGTTCCATTGCTAGTGGTGAAGAGACCCAGTACTTC.

This clonotype was counted a few times. This chain links TRBV20-1 with TRBJ2-1; D may correspond to TRBD1 or TRBD2 (5 bases each). This CDR3 region has 12 residues. Germline lookup yields CDR1 DFQATT and CDR2 SNEGSKA (reference sequence). Trimming pared 3 bases from V and 4 bases from J, leaving 7 bases between. The CDR3 nucleotides read TGCAGTGCTAGCGGGGCTTACAATGAGCAGTTCTTC. This sequence encodes CSASGAYNEQFF.

As to this clonotype: A much more abundant neighbour one base away suggests this may be a read error. The V call is TRBV25-1, the J call TRBJ1-1; D ambiguous. Germline CDR1 reads MGHDK; CDR2 reads SYGVNS. This CDR3 is built from 12 residues. Trimming cost V 2 bases and J 8 bases, with 9 bases left between them. CDR3 coding DNA: TGTGCCAGCAGTGAAGGGCGGGCGGAAGCTTTCTTT. This sequence encodes CASSEGRAEAFF.

A word on this clonotype: The CDR3 end shows no conserved phenylalanine or tryptophan, and so a read error is likely. The chain recombines TRBV9 with TRBJ2-1; 8 bases align to TRBD1. Germline V lookup: CDR1 SGDLS, CDR2 YYNGEE. The CDR3 totals 13 residues. J gave up 6 bases and V 4 bases, and 3 bases lay outside the gene matches. CDR3 amino acids: CASSLTGGNEQFS. The CDR3 DNA follows: TGTGCCAGCAGCTTAACAGGGGGCAATGAGCAGTTCTCC.

In this sample, this clonotype turned up many times. The CDR3 nucleotides read TGCGCCAGCAGCCTTGAATCACTGAGGACAGGGCGGAATGAGCAGTTCTTC. Residues: CASSLESLRTGRNEQFF. The chain is built from TRBV4-1 and TRBJ2-1; 8 nucleotides agree with TRBD1. The germline V gene has CDR1 MGHRA and CDR2 YSYEKL. The CDR3 sequence is 17 residues long. V gave up 4 bases and J gave up 7 bases; unmatched junction bases: 15.

This clonotype was detected many times. This chain uses TRBV9 with TRBJ2-7, with D maybe TRBD1 (6 bases). From germline, CDR1 is SGDLS and CDR2 YYNGEE. The CDR3 contains 14 residues. The V end was cut by 4 bases, the J end by 3 bases, with 14 bases between. The CDR3 nucleotides read TGTGCCAGCAGCCTCGACCAGACAGGCTACGAGCAGTACTTC. It codes for CASSLDQTGYEQYF.

The rearrangement uses TRBV7-6 and TRBJ2-5; 7 bases are shared with TRBD1. CDR1 SGHVS and CDR2 FNYEAQ come from the germline V gene. The CDR3 is 16 amino acids. V lost 5 bases, J lost 2 bases, and 11 bases stayed unmatched. CDR3 amino acids: CASSQKIRDRQETQYF. DNA for the CDR3: TGTGCCAGCAGCCAGAAAATCCGGGACAGACAAGAGACCCAGTACTTC.

The sample holds many counts of this clonotype. The chain carries TRBV27 and TRBJ2-7, with D uncertain. The V and J ends lost 2 bases and 6 bases respectively, with 14 bases between them. Germline V gene lookup returns CDR1 MNHEY and CDR2 SMNVEV (reference sequence). This CDR3 region has 14 residues. CDR3 sequence: CASSLPLASGEQYF. The CDR3 bases are TGTGCCAGCAGTTTACCATTGGCCTCCGGCGAGCAGTACTTC.

This chain connects TRBV12-3 or TRBV12-4 to TRBJ2-7; D is unclear. This CDR3 region has 12 residues. V was clipped by 3 bases and J by 6 bases, with 9 bases between them. As DNA, the CDR3 is TGTGCCAGCAGTTTTAAGGGTCTCGAGCAGTACTTC. Translated, it gives CASSFKGLEQYF.

V usage is TRBV10-3 and J usage is TRBJ1-5; D not resolved. The CDR3 is 14 residues long. Germline CDR1 ENHRY, CDR2 SYGVKD. Trimming removed 2 bases at V and 4 bases at J, with 9 bases between. CDR3 region: CAISETDGNQPQHF. The CDR3, as DNA: TGTGCCATCAGTGAGACCGACGGGAATCAGCCCCAGCATTTT.

In this sample, this clonotype turned up many times. The gene calls are TRBV4-1 and TRBJ2-5; 9 bases are a match to TRBD1. Germline V CDR1 and CDR2: MGHRA, YSYEKL. This CDR3 has 15 amino acids. V dropped 3 bases and J dropped 7; count of bases not matched to a gene: 9. The CDR3 loop is CASSHPGQGEWTQYF. The CDR3 DNA reads TGCGCCAGCAGCCACCCGGGACAGGGTGAATGGACCCAGTACTTC.

This clonotype has just a few counts. No conserved phenylalanine or tryptophan is present at the end of the CDR3, so a read error is the likely explanation. The V gene is TRBV27, the J gene TRBJ1-1, with no clear D. Germline V lookup: CDR1 MNHEY, CDR2 SMNVEV (reference sequence). The CDR3 loop spans 14 amino acids. Trimming took off 3 bases at V and 0 bases at J, with 8 bases between the two ends. The CDR3, as DNA: TGTGCCAGCAGTTTGCGGGCGATGAACACTGAAGCTTTCTCT. Its protein product is CASSLRAMNTEAFS.

V gene TRBV10-3 combines with J gene TRBJ2-7; 10 nucleotides agree with TRBD1. Trimming took 10 bases from V and 5 from J; bases not matched to a gene: 5. This CDR3 is built from 12 residues. CDR1 and CDR2 from the germline V gene are ENHRY and SYGVKD. CDR3 protein: CATRDRGNEQYF. In nucleotides, the CDR3 is TGTGCCACCCGGGACAGGGGAAACGAGCAGTACTTC.

The V gene is TRBV13, the J gene TRBJ2-7; D gene unclear. V lost 2 bases and J lost 2, with 16 bases in between. Germline loops: CDR1 PRHDT, CDR2 FYEKMQ (reference sequence). This CDR3 has 16 amino acids. In DNA form, the CDR3 reads TGTGCCAGCAGCTTATTGGGCTCCCAAGCCCCCTACGAGCAGTACTTC. As protein: CASSLLGSQAPYEQYF.

This clonotype appeared a few times. The rearrangement uses TRBV11-2 and TRBJ2-7; D remains ambiguous. V was trimmed by 3 bases and J by 0 bases, leaving 9 bases between them. CDR1 is SGHAT and CDR2 is FQNNGV in the germline V gene. The CDR3 has 14 residues. The CDR3 region is CASSLMKNSYEQYF. In DNA form, the CDR3 reads TGTGCCAGCAGCTTGATGAAAAACTCCTACGAGCAGTACTTC.

Of note for this clonotype: The CDR3 does not end in the conserved phenylalanine or tryptophan, so this is likely a read error. DNA of the CDR3: TGTGCCAGCTCGTTGCCGGGACAGGGTCACGACTACACCCTC. This sequence encodes CASSLPGQGHDYTL. The chain is built from TRBV2 and TRBJ1-2, with 9 bases aligning to TRBD1. The germline gives CDR1 SNHLY, CDR2 FYNNEI. V shed 8 bases, J shed 10 bases, and the junction held 14 bases outside the gene matches. This CDR3 comprises 14 residues.

V and J are TRBV20-1 and TRBJ2-3, with TRBD2 matching over 10 bases. Germline lookup yields CDR1 DFQATT and CDR2 SNEGSKA (reference sequence). With V trimmed by 7 bases and J by 4 bases, 14 bases remained unmatched. The CDR3 is 16 residues long. The CDR3 loop reads CSVHPGASGSPDTQYF. DNA for the CDR3: TGCAGTGTTCACCCCGGGGCTAGCGGGAGTCCAGATACGCAGTATTTT.

About this clonotype itself: A read error is possible here, since a much larger clone lies one base away. CDR3 in DNA: TGTGCCAGCAGTCTCTCTAGTTCCGGGGGGCTGTTTTTT. Translating it yields CASSLSSSGGLFF. The V call is TRBV6-2 or TRBV6-3, the J call TRBJ2-2; D perhaps matches TRBD2 (6 bases). Germline lookup yields CDR1 MNHEY and CDR2 SVGEGT. The CDR3 loop spans 13 amino acids.

This clonotype was detected a few times. V is TRBV18 and J is TRBJ1-1, with 7 bases identical to TRBD1. V gave up 4 bases and J gave up 7 bases; unmatched junction bases: 12. The CDR3 has 15 residues. Germline CDR1 is KGHSH and CDR2 is LQKENI. The DNA for the CDR3 is TGTGCCAGCTCACATTCAGACAGGGTGGGATATGAAGCTTTCTTT. Translation gives CASSHSDRVGYEAFF.

There are a few counts of this clonotype. The chain links TRBV6-5 to TRBJ2-5; TRBD1 aligns across 8 bases. With V trimmed by 4 bases and J by 7 bases, 5 bases remained unmatched. Germline CDR1 is MNHEY and CDR2 is SVGAGI. This CDR3 contains 13 residues. CDR3 region: CASSWTGRGTQYF. As DNA, the CDR3 is TGTGCCAGCAGTTGGACAGGGCGCGGGACCCAGTACTTC.